The 13 T cell receptor beta chains below all came from one sample that was sequenced in a study of CD8 T cells in ankylosing spondylitis. Overall study findings and caveats: Seemingly characteristic of ankylosing spondylitis blood was a TCR beta motif consisting of about 8 highly homologous variants.

For these receptors, no antigen is known. TCRdb reanalysed the 5' RACE reads using MiXCR and keeps one entry per CDR3 protein. The data contain roughly 300,000 distinct CDR3 sequences, 7.5% to 9% of them seen just once; the ten biggest clones take up about 14%. The sample comprised blood, either unsorted or a sorted T cell fraction (not recorded which). The origin of the receptors is a male donor with ankylosing spondylitis.

This clonotype came up a few times. The chain joins TRBV12-3 or TRBV12-4 to TRBJ2-7, with D perhaps TRBD2 (6 bases). V was cut by 6 bases and J by 5 bases, with 8 bases left in between. This CDR3 has 11 residues. CDR3 DNA sequence: TGTGCCAGCAGGACTAGGAACGAGCAGTACTTC. This codes for CASRTRNEQYF.

This clonotype came up many times. V and J are TRBV12-3 or TRBV12-4 and TRBJ2-3, with 10 positions matching TRBD2. V shed 3 bases, J shed 3 bases, and the junction held 3 bases outside the gene matches. The CDR3 consists of 15 residues. The CDR3 sequence is CASSFASGRTDTQYF. CDR3 bases: TGTGCCAGCAGTTTTGCTAGCGGGAGAACAGATACGCAGTATTTT.

A few counts support this clonotype. The V and J genes are TRBV7-2 and TRBJ2-7; D not resolved. Trimming cost V 4 bases and J 1 base, with 11 bases left between them. This CDR3 contains 14 residues. The germline V gene encodes CDR1 SGHTA and CDR2 FQGNSA. CDR3 nucleotides: TGTGCCAGCAGCTGGGGAACTCTATCCTACGAGCAGTACTTC. Its translation is CASSWGTLSYEQYF. The full variable domain, rest sourced from reference TRBV7-2 and TRBJ2-7, is GAGVSQSPSNKVTEKGKDVELRCDPISGHTALYWYRQSLGQGLEFLIYFQGNSAPDKSGLPSDRFSAERTGGSVSTLTIQRTQQEDSAVYLCASSWGTLSYEQYFGPGTRLTVT.

This chain connects TRBV4-1 to TRBJ2-1; 9 positions match TRBD2. The J segment lost 0 bases and the V segment lost 4 bases, leaving 13 bases of the junction unmatched. Germline V gives CDR1 MGHRA, CDR2 YSYEKL. CDR3 length equals 19 residues. Here the CDR3 DNA reads TGCGCCAGCAGCCCCCCGGGGAGCGGGGGGCGTTTCTCCTACAATGAGCAGTTCTTC. Its translation is CASSPPGSGGRFSYNEQFF.

This clonotype has at least ten counts. The chain combines TRBV12-3 or TRBV12-4 with TRBJ2-2; D is uncertain. CDR3 size: 13 residues. Trimming stripped 8 bases from V and 1 base from J, with 8 bases between. The CDR3 protein is CASRQMNTGELFF. The DNA of the CDR3 is TGTGCCAGCCGTCAGATGAACACCGGGGAGCTGTTTTTT.

This clonotype has more than one count but fewer than ten. The rearrangement uses TRBV28 and TRBJ2-1, with TRBD2 matching over 11 bases. This CDR3 has 16 residues. The V gene end was trimmed by 10 bases and the J gene end by 2 bases; junction bases not matched to a gene: 10. CDR1 MDHEN and CDR2 SYDVKM come from the germline V gene. This CDR3 is CAINSRLAGTYNEQFF. CDR3 coding DNA: TGTGCCATAAATTCTAGACTAGCGGGGACCTACAATGAGCAGTTCTTC.

There are a few counts of this clonotype. V gene TRBV15 combines with J gene TRBJ2-7; the D gene is possibly TRBD1 (5 bases). CDR3 length: 14 residues. The V gene's germline CDR1 is LNHNV and CDR2 YYDKDF (reference sequence). The V and J ends lost 0 bases and 1 base respectively, with 7 bases between them. The CDR3 DNA reads as TGTGCCACCAGCAGAGACGCAGGGTCCTACGAGCAGTACTTC. This encodes CATSRDAGSYEQYF.

The chain employs TRBV28 and TRBJ2-7; TRBD1 or TRBD2 may be the D gene (5 bases each). There are 16 residues in the CDR3. Trimming shortened V by 7 bases and J by 0 bases, and 19 bases separated the two germline ends. Germline V CDR1 and CDR2: MDHEN, SYDVKM. The CDR3, as DNA: TGTGCCAGCAACCCTCCAGGGACCGTAAGCTCCTACGAGCAGTACTTC. It encodes CASNPPGTVSSYEQYF.

This clonotype turned up a few times. This rearrangement joins TRBV29-1 to TRBJ2-1; 10 nucleotides line up with TRBD2. The length of the CDR3 is 15 residues. V lost 4 bases, J lost 7 bases, and 10 bases stayed unmatched. The germline CDR1 and CDR2 sequences are SQVTM and ANQGSEA. CDR3 DNA: TGCAGCGTTGTTTTTGGGACTAGCGCACTAAATGAGCAGTTCTTC. It is translated as CSVVFGTSALNEQFF.

V gene TRBV5-5 combines with J gene TRBJ1-4, with a possible D match to TRBD1 (5 bases). Trimming removed 4 bases at V and 8 bases at J, with 27 bases between. The CDR3 covers 18 residues. Germline V gene data show CDR1 as SGHKS and CDR2 as YYEKEE (reference sequence). CDR3 in DNA: TGTGCCAGCAGCCTTGTGGGGGACCTGGGGCCAAGGATGGAAAAACTGTTTTTT. Translated: CASSLVGDLGPRMEKLFF.

The gene calls are TRBV11-2 and TRBJ2-7, with 13 bases identical to TRBD2. Germline trimming cut 4 bases from V and 5 bases from J; bases unmatched to any gene: 14. CDR3 length equals 18 residues. The V gene's germline CDR1 is SGHAT and CDR2 FQNNGV. The CDR3 spells CASSSWPRGTSGTHEQYF. As DNA, the CDR3 is TGTGCCAGCAGCTCCTGGCCCCGGGGGACTAGCGGGACTCACGAGCAGTACTTC.

This clonotype was observed a handful of times. The chain's CDR3 is CASSLDASGTDTQYF. The CDR3 DNA follows: TGCGCCAGCAGCTTGGACGCGTCGGGCACAGATACGCAGTATTTT. The rearrangement joins TRBV5-1 to TRBJ2-3; D is undetermined. The germline V gene encodes CDR1 SGHRS and CDR2 YFSETQ. V was shortened by 0 bases and J by 1 base, with 9 bases between the two germline ends. CDR3 length: 15 amino acids.

This chain joins TRBV5-1 and TRBJ1-4; TRBD1 agrees at 7 bases. This CDR3 has 16 amino acids. CDR1 is SGHRS and CDR2 is YFSETQ in the germline V gene. Germline trimming cut 4 bases from V and 8 bases from J; bases unmatched to any gene: 14. The CDR3 sequence is CASSGGTESLGEKLFF. Written as DNA, the CDR3 is TGCGCCAGCAGCGGCGGGACAGAGTCCCTTGGGGAAAAACTGTTTTTT.